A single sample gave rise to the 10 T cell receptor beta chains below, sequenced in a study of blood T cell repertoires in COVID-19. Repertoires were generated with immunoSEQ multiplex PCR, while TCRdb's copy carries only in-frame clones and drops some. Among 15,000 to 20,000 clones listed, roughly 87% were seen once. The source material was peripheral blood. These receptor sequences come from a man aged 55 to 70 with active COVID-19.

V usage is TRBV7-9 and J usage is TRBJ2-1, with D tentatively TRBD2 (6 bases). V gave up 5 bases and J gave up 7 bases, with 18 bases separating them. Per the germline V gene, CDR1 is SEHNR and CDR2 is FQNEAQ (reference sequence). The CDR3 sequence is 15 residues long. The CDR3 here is CASSPRLRDGNEQFF. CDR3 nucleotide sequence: TGTGCCAGCAGCCCCCGACTGCGGGATGGAAATGAGCAGTTCTTC.

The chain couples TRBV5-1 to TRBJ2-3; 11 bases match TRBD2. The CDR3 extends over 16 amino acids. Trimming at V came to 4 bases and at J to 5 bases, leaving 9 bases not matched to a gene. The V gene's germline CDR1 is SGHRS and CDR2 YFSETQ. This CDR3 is CASSNSGGAFGDTQYF. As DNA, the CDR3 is TGCGCCAGCAGCAATAGCGGGGGGGCCTTCGGAGATACGCAGTATTTT.

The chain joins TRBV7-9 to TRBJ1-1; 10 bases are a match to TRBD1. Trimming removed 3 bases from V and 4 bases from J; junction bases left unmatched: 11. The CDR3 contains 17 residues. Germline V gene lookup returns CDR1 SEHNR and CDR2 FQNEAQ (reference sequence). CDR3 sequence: CASSFPRQGAPGTEAFF. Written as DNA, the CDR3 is TGTGCCAGCAGCTTCCCCCGACAGGGGGCGCCGGGCACTGAAGCTTTCTTT.

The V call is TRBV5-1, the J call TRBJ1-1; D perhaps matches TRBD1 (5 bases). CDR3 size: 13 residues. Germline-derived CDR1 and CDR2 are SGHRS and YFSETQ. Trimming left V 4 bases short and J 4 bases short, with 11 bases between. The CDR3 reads CASSLDGGTEAFF. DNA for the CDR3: TGCGCCAGCAGCCTGGACGGGGGCACTGAAGCTTTCTTT.

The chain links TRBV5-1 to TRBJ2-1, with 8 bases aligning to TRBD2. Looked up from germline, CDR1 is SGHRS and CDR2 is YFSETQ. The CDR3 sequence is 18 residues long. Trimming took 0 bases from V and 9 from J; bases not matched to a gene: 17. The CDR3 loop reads CASSLEGDPTLRGGEQFF. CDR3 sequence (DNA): TGCGCCAGCAGCTTGGAGGGTGACCCGACCCTTCGGGGGGGTGAGCAGTTCTTC.

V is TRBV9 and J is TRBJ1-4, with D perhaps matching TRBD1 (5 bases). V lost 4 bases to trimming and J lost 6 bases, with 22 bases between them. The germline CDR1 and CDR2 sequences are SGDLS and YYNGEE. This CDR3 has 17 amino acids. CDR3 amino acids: CASSPAPGGVGYEKLFF. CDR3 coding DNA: TGTGCCAGCAGCCCAGCCCCCGGAGGGGTAGGGTATGAAAAACTGTTTTTT. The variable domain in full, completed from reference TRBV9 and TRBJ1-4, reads DSGVTQTPKHLITATGQRVTLRCSPRSGDLSVYWYQQSLDQGLQFLIQYYNGEERAKGNILERFSAQQFPDLHSELNLSSLELGDSALYFCASSPAPGGVGYEKLFFGSGTQLSVL.

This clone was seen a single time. CDR3 region: CASSLDGYGYTF. The CDR3 coding sequence is TGTGCCAGCAGCTTGGACGGTTATGGCTACACCTTC. This chain joins TRBV5-4 and TRBJ1-2; no clear D. Germline CDR1 SGHNT, CDR2 YYREEE (reference sequence). This CDR3 has 12 residues. V was clipped by 0 bases and J by 5 bases, with 5 bases between them.

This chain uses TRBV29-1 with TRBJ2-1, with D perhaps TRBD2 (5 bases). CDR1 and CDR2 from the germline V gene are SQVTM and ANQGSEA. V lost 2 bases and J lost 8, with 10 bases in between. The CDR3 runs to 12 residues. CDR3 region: CSVEYRRDEQFF. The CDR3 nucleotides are TGCAGCGTTGAATATAGGCGGGATGAGCAGTTCTTC.

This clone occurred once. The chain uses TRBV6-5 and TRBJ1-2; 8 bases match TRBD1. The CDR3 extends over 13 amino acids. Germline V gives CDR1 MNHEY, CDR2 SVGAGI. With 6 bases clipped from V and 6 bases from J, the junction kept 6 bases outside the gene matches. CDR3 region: CASSTGTGNGYTF. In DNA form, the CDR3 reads TGTGCCAGCAGCACCGGGACAGGAAATGGCTACACCTTC.

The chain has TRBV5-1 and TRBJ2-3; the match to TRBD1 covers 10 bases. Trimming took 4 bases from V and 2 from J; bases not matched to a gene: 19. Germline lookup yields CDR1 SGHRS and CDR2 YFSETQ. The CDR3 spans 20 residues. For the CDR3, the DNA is TGCGCCAGCAGCAGGGGACAGGGGAATCTTGGAGCGGGAGCCACAGATACGCAGTATTTT. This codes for CASSRGQGNLGAGATDTQYF. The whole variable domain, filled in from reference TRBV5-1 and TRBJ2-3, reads KAGVTQTPRYLIKTRGQQVTLSCSPISGHRSVSWYQQTPGQGLQFLFEYFSETQRNKGNFPGRFSGRQFSNSRSEMNVSTLELGDSALYLCASSRGQGNLGAGATDTQYFGPGTRLTVL.